This TCR beta chain was captured by sequencing in a study of T cells after yellow fever vaccination. Whole-study findings and limits: Relatively few clonotypes were ones that appeared in both CD4 and CD8 compartments.

This CDR3 is built from 15 residues. V dropped 4 bases and J dropped 0 bases, with 13 bases sitting between them. Germline assignment: CDR1 SGHRS and CDR2 YFSETQ. Concerning this clonotype itself: Its antigen remains unidentified.

For TCR, cDNA came from 5'RACE template switching, which added a universal primer site and UMIs. TCRdb passed the 5' RACE reads through MiXCR, listing each CDR3 protein once. The sample has more than 450,000 distinct CDR3 sequences; roughly a fifth are singletons. The chain carries TRBV5-1 and TRBJ1-1; possible D gene TRBD1, 5 bases. Source: PBMCs, taken roughly 20 days after the first yellow fever vaccination. The receptor was derived from a man aged 18 to 29 who received the YFV17D yellow fever vaccine. The CDR3 bases are TGCGCCAGCAGCCCGAGAGAGGGGTTGAACACTGAAGCTTTCTTT. This encodes CASSPREGLNTEAFF.